Each of the 29 T cell receptor beta chains below was sequenced from the same sample in a study of T cells in Graves' hyperthyroidism and ophthalmopathy. Amplification yielded TCR beta CDR3 regions, with RNA transcripts as the source. When the TCR CDR3 underwent first-round RT-PCR, the HTBI primer set was used. MiXCR, run by TCRdb on the multiplex PCR reads, gives a single entry per CDR3 protein. The sample has approximately 690,000 distinct CDR3 sequences, 20% seen once; the top ten hold about 34%. Sequencing was carried out using blood. These receptors originate from a man aged 25-40 years with Graves' ophthalmopathy.

At least ten counts were recorded for this clonotype. This rearrangement joins TRBV2 to TRBJ2-3, with D possibly TRBD1 on 7 matching bases. CDR1 and CDR2 (germline): SNHLY, FYNNEI. V lost 8 bases and J 1 base, leaving 13 bases between the germline ends. CDR3 size: 14 residues. The chain's CDR3 is CASGRGTGTDTQYF. CDR3 coding DNA: TGTGCCAGCGGCCGGGGGACAGGCACAGATACGCAGTATTTT.

There are many counts of this clonotype. The chain recombines TRBV5-1 with TRBJ1-1; unclear D gene. The CDR3 loop spans 15 amino acids. The germline V and J ends were trimmed by 3 bases and 1 base, with 13 bases remaining between them. Germline V gene lookup returns CDR1 SGHRS and CDR2 YFSETQ. The CDR3 DNA sequence: TGCGCCAGCAGCTCAAGTCTGGGCAAGAACACTGAAGCTTTCTTT. Protein sequence: CASSSSLGKNTEAFF.

This chain links TRBV12-3 or TRBV12-4 with TRBJ2-2, with a weak D call TRBD1 (6 bases). The CDR3 sequence is 14 residues long. The V end was cut by 2 bases, the J end by 6 bases, with 10 bases between. In nucleotides, the CDR3 is TGTGCCAGCAGTTTAACAGGGCGCGCCGGGGAGCTGTTTTTT. Protein sequence: CASSLTGRAGELFF.

This clonotype was found many times. The chain recombines TRBV7-9 with TRBJ2-3, with no clear D. Trimming shortened V by 1 base and J by 5 bases, and 10 bases separated the two germline ends. Per germline, CDR1 SEHNR and CDR2 FQNEAQ (reference sequence). The CDR3 covers 14 residues. The CDR3 DNA follows: TGTGCCAGCAGCTTAGTGTCGGGTGGAGATACGCAGTATTTT. Its translation: CASSLVSGGDTQYF.

The rearrangement uses TRBV30 and TRBJ1-4; D gene uncertain. Trimming left V 1 base short and J 2 bases short, with 26 bases between. CDR1 is GTSNPN, CDR2 SVGIG, per germline (reference sequence). This CDR3 has 20 amino acids. In DNA, the CDR3 is TGTGCCTGGAGTGAAGGGAACGCAGGACGGTGGATTTATACTAATGAAAAACTGTTTTTT. Amino acids: CAWSEGNAGRWIYTNEKLFF. Supplemented by reference TRBV30 and TRBJ1-4, the full variable domain reads SQTIHQWPATLVQPVGSPLSLECTVEGTSNPNLYWYRQAAGRGLQLLFYSVGIGQISSEVPQNLSASRPQDRQFILSSKKLLLSDSGFYLCAWSEGNAGRWIYTNEKLFFGSGTQLSVL.

This clonotype was counted between two and nine times. This chain links TRBV30 with TRBJ2-1, with D maybe TRBD1 (6 bases). Germline-derived CDR1 and CDR2 are GTSNPN and SVGIG (reference sequence). Trimming took off 1 base at V and 4 bases at J, with 17 bases between the two ends. The CDR3 length is 16 residues. CDR3 DNA: TGTGCCTGGAGTGCTACCCTTTTGACAGGTTACAATGAGCAGTTCTTC. It codes for CAWSATLLTGYNEQFF.

A note on this clonotype: This may come from a read error, since a much larger clone is one base off. The chain uses TRBV7-3 and TRBJ2-1; D tentatively fits TRBD1 or TRBD2 (6 bases each). The CDR3 extends over 14 amino acids. Germline V gene lookup returns CDR1 SGHTA and CDR2 FQGTGA. V dropped 5 bases and J dropped 10 bases, with 18 bases sitting between them. The CDR3 is CASSPGATNREQFF. CDR3 DNA sequence: TGTGCCAGCAGCCCGGGGGCCACCAACAGAGAGCAGTTCTTC.

This chain connects TRBV12-3 or TRBV12-4 to TRBJ1-2; weak D call: TRBD1 (6 bases). The CDR3 loop spans 14 amino acids. With 2 bases removed from V and 7 bases from J, the gap between germline ends came to 14 bases. The CDR3 spells CASSLSSGARGYTF. DNA of the CDR3: TGTGCCAGCAGTTTAAGCTCGGGGGCGCGTGGCTACACCTTC.

This clonotype has a handful of counts. The chain links TRBV28 to TRBJ2-1; 8 bases map to TRBD1. The J segment lost 15 bases and the V segment lost 5 bases, leaving 6 bases of the junction unmatched. CDR1 and CDR2 from the germline V gene are MDHEN and SYDVKM. There are 11 residues in the CDR3. CDR3 bases: TGTGCCAGCAGTCTCGGACAGGGCCGGTTCTTC. This gives the protein CASSLGQGRFF.

The chain carries TRBV20-1 and TRBJ2-4; the D call may be TRBD1 or TRBD2 (5 bases each). Germline lookup yields CDR1 DFQATT and CDR2 SNEGSKA (reference sequence). Trimming removed 1 base from V and 11 bases from J, with 18 bases in between. This CDR3 is built from 14 residues. CDR3 sequence: CSARGGGIKTVQYF. The CDR3 DNA follows: TGCAGTGCTAGAGGTGGGGGAATTAAAACGGTTCAGTACTTC.

V and J are TRBV28 and TRBJ1-4; no clear D. The germline V gene has CDR1 MDHEN and CDR2 SYDVKM. CDR3 length: 16 residues. V was clipped by 2 bases and J by 0 bases, with 10 bases between them. The CDR3 nucleotides read TGTGCCAGCAGTTTAGAACTCGAACCAACTAATGAAAAACTGTTTTTT. This translates into CASSLELEPTNEKLFF.

There are a few counts of this clonotype. The rearrangement links TRBV9 to TRBJ1-2; D ambiguous. The ends were cut back, 0 bases at V and 6 bases at J, with 9 bases in the middle. Germline V gene data show CDR1 as SGDLS and CDR2 as YYNGEE. This CDR3 region has 13 residues. Here the CDR3 DNA reads TGTGCCAGCAGCGTAGGTGGAGGGAATGGCTACACCTTC. Its translation is CASSVGGGNGYTF.

This chain uses TRBV19 with TRBJ1-1, with D maybe TRBD1 (5 bases). CDR1 LNHDA and CDR2 SQIVND come from the germline V gene (reference sequence). This CDR3 is 15 amino acids long. With 6 bases removed from V and 5 bases from J, the gap between germline ends came to 19 bases. The CDR3 is CASSLATGAGTEAFF. CDR3 coding DNA: TGTGCCAGTAGCCTGGCGACCGGGGCAGGGACTGAAGCTTTCTTT.

This clonotype occurred many times. The chain couples TRBV11-2 to TRBJ2-1, with D perhaps being TRBD1 or TRBD2 (6 bases each). This CDR3 spans 15 amino acids. Germline V gene sequence: CDR1 SGHAT, CDR2 FQNNGV. Between the trimmed V and J ends, which lost 5 bases and 7 bases, there was a span of 18 bases. CDR3 DNA sequence: TGTGCCAGCAGCCTTAGCGCGGGAAGGGGGAATGAGCAGTTCTTC. Its translation: CASSLSAGRGNEQFF.

The CDR3 coding sequence is TGCGCCAGCAGCTTCCGGGATCCAGCCGGGGAGCTGTTTTTT. Its protein product is CASSFRDPAGELFF. V and J are TRBV5-1 and TRBJ2-2; a weak D match, TRBD2 (5 bases). This CDR3 spans 14 amino acids. The ends were cut back, 2 bases at V and 6 bases at J, with 11 bases in the middle. CDR1 SGHRS and CDR2 YFSETQ come from the germline V gene.

This clonotype was observed a few times. A much larger clone lies one base from this, so it may be a read error. The V call is TRBV28, the J call TRBJ2-5; the match to TRBD2 covers 12 bases. Germline V gene lookup returns CDR1 MDHEN and CDR2 SYDVKM. CDR3 length: 16 amino acids. The CDR3 region has the DNA TGTGCCGGCAGTTTCCCTAGCGGGAGGGCCGGGGAGACCCAGTACTTC. This gives the protein CAGSFPSGRAGETQYF.

This clonotype was observed a few times. This chain uses TRBV29-1 with TRBJ2-2; 13 bases are shared with TRBD2. The CDR3 extends over 15 amino acids. The junction had 6 bases not matched to a gene; V was cut back by 6 bases and J by 5 bases. Germline CDR1 SQVTM, CDR2 ANQGSEA. The CDR3: CSVGLAGAGTGELFF. The CDR3, as DNA: TGCAGCGTCGGACTAGCGGGGGCGGGGACCGGGGAGCTGTTTTTT.

The chain uses TRBV19 and TRBJ1-1; no reliable D call. CDR1 is LNHDA and CDR2 is SQIVND in the germline V gene (reference sequence). V lost 1 base to trimming and J lost 1 base, with 4 bases between them. CDR3 length: 13 amino acids. CDR3 in DNA: TGTGCCAGTAGTATAGCCCAGAACACTGAAGCTTTCTTT. As protein: CASSIAQNTEAFF.

This clonotype was detected a few times. The J gene is TRBJ1-5, the V gene TRBV28; 9 positions agree with TRBD1. V shed 7 bases and J 5 bases; nucleotides not matched to a gene: 9. The CDR3 contains 15 residues. Germline V lookup: CDR1 MDHEN, CDR2 SYDVKM. CDR3 loop: CASKKGDRAYQPQHF. The CDR3 DNA follows: TGTGCCAGCAAAAAGGGGGACAGGGCGTATCAGCCCCAGCATTTT.

This clonotype was counted a few times. The chain is built from TRBV13 and TRBJ2-7, with 13 bases that match TRBD2. V lost 5 bases to trimming and J lost 3 bases; unmatched junction nucleotides: 7. Germline assignment: CDR1 PRHDT and CDR2 FYEKMQ (reference sequence). The CDR3 contains 16 residues. The CDR3 loop is CASSAGLAGEFYEQYF. CDR3 in DNA: TGTGCCAGCAGCGCCGGACTAGCGGGAGAGTTCTACGAGCAGTACTTC.

This clonotype appeared many times. The chain is built from TRBV12-3 or TRBV12-4 and TRBJ2-7; 11 nucleotides align to TRBD2. The CDR3 is 14 residues long. V trimming: 5 bases; J trimming: 2 bases; junction bases outside the gene matches: 2. The CDR3 spells CASSPGLAAYEQYF. The CDR3 DNA is TGTGCCAGCAGTCCGGGACTAGCGGCCTACGAGCAGTACTTC.

The chain joins TRBV2 to TRBJ2-5; maybe TRBD2 (6 bases). Between the trimmed V and J ends, which lost 6 bases and 4 bases, there was a span of 15 bases. Germline CDR1 and CDR2: SNHLY and FYNNEI. The CDR3 length is 14 residues. This chain's CDR3 is CASSQRWGGETQYF. CDR3 sequence (DNA): TGTGCCAGCAGCCAACGTTGGGGAGGAGAGACCCAGTACTTC.

This clonotype came up many times. The genes are TRBV7-2 and TRBJ2-7; 12 nucleotides align to TRBD2. This CDR3 is built from 16 residues. Germline CDR1 and CDR2: SGHTA and FQGNSA. J was trimmed by 5 bases and V by 4 bases; bases with no gene match: 9. CDR3 bases: TGTGCCAGCAGCTCCGGTCTAGCGGGAGGGGGCAACGAGCAGTACTTC. It is translated as CASSSGLAGGGNEQYF.

V usage is TRBV7-9 and J usage is TRBJ1-1; perhaps TRBD1 as D (6 bases). The CDR3 loop spans 14 amino acids. The germline V and J ends were trimmed by 11 bases and 1 base, with 17 bases remaining between them. Germline CDR1 is SEHNR and CDR2 is FQNEAQ (reference sequence). For the CDR3, the DNA is TGTGCCGGGACCAGGGGCCTCCGGAACACTGAAGCTTTCTTT. Translation gives CAGTRGLRNTEAFF.

This clonotype occurred many times. This chain connects TRBV27 to TRBJ2-5; D is unclear. Germline CDR1 is MNHEY and CDR2 is SMNVEV (reference sequence). The V and J ends lost 0 bases and 2 bases respectively, with 4 bases between them. The length of the CDR3 is 13 residues. CDR3: CASSLSWQETQYF. The CDR3 region has the DNA TGTGCCAGCAGTTTATCGTGGCAAGAGACCCAGTACTTC.

The table lists this clonotype with a few counts. V and J are TRBV30 and TRBJ2-7, with a weak D call TRBD1 (6 bases). V shed 0 bases and J shed 3 bases, with 9 bases lying between them. The CDR3 is 13 amino acids. Germline V lookup: CDR1 GTSNPN, CDR2 SVGIG (reference sequence). CDR3 region: CAWSVRTDYEQYF. CDR3 coding DNA: TGTGCCTGGAGTGTAAGGACAGACTACGAGCAGTACTTC.

This chain links TRBV7-9 with TRBJ2-3; D may be TRBD1 (6 bases). Germline CDR1 SEHNR, CDR2 FQNEAQ (reference sequence). The CDR3 contains 15 residues. With 3 bases removed from V and 1 base from J, the gap between germline ends came to 11 bases. The CDR3 DNA follows: TGTGCCAGCAGCTTCGGACAGATCCGCACAGATACGCAGTATTTT. Translation: CASSFGQIRTDTQYF.

Concerning this clonotype itself: A read error may explain this, as a much larger clone is one base away. The V and J genes are TRBV6-1 and TRBJ2-7; 7 positions match TRBD1. The CDR3 loop spans 15 amino acids. Germline V lookup: CDR1 MNHNS, CDR2 SASEGT. The CDR3 DNA reads as TGTGTCAGCAGAAGCAACCGGGACAGCTTAGGCGAGCAGTACTTC. It codes for CVSRSNRDSLGEQYF.

V is TRBV29-1 and J is TRBJ2-3, with TRBD1 as a possible D gene (6 bases). The CDR3 extends over 17 amino acids. Per germline, CDR1 SQVTM and CDR2 ANQGSEA. Trimming cost V 3 bases and J 2 bases, with 21 bases left between them. The CDR3 DNA is TGCAGCGTTGATGCCACGGGTGGGACAACCCTCACAGATACGCAGTATTTT. Protein product: CSVDATGGTTLTDTQYF.